This TCR beta chain originates from a study of shared clonotypes between healthy human individuals (dated by TCRdb to 2019 to 2021). In terms of the full investigation: Two women and a few men aged 18 to 49 years were included in the cohort. Per donor, three plates each were used for CD4 naive and CD4 memory, two for CD8 naive, and one for CD8 memory. To increase sequencing depth and limit assay-specific biases, TCR repertoire library preparation and sequencing were carried out by different laboratories using diverse techniques. Each donor's leukapheresis produced roughly between roughly 0.85 and 9.5 billion PBMCs. To estimate repertoire size and how much clonotypes are shared between individuals, the study performed deep sequencing of blood TCR repertoires from a handful of healthy adults. General conclusions and limits of the study: Because the study included only a small number of donors, the genetic and exposure-history diversity represented was limited. Compared with non-shared clonotypes, clonotypes shared by all four sorted-subset donors had higher generation probabilities. Across a few donors, about 5% of naive CD4, approximately 3.5% of naive CD8, roughly 2.3% of memory CD4, and 0.3% to 0.45% of memory CD8 clonotypes were shared. Even with the large sequencing depth, rarefaction of the sorted-subset datasets indicated that sequencing was incomplete. Naive subsets generally had larger estimated clonotype richness than memory subsets. Based on pairwise subsampling, the degree of clonotype sharing among donors was expected to be affected by sequencing depth. Sampling was restricted to blood, and TCR repertoires in tissue are likely to differ from TCR repertoires in blood.

Trimming takes 3 bases from V and 7 bases from J, and the germline ends sit 15 bases apart. CDR1 and CDR2, looked up from the germline V gene, are ENHRY and SYGVKD. The CDR3 holds 15 amino acids from the cysteine to the phenylalanine. The DNA shown is the 45-base CDR3, in frame from base 1. With respect to this clone: Its recognized antigen is unknown. No base qualities exist here, and no much larger clone lies one base off it.

Healthy HIV-negative adults with no recently reported acute infections or vaccinations were included as donors. Every donor was a Caucasian adult living in Nashville, Tennessee, USA. Magnetic negative selection was used to enrich CD4+ T cells, after which naive cells were positively selected on CD45RA and the negative fraction became the memory subset. After blood collection by leukapheresis, PBMCs were isolated using Ficoll-Histopaque density gradient centrifugation and then cryopreserved in the vapor phase of liquid nitrogen. Purity and quantity of every magnetically sorted T cell population were checked by analytical flow cytometry. From each sorted fraction, genomic DNA was isolated and quantified by UV absorbance on a Nanodrop 2000c. Using the deep immunoSEQ assay, multiplex PCR amplified TCR CDR3 regions from genomic DNA. Extracted genomic DNA from each cell subset was distributed evenly across all wells of several immunoSEQ 96-well plates, and each plate was treated as a replicate. For sorted subsets, roughly 200 ng of genomic DNA, equivalent to 25,000 to 35,000 T cell genomes, went into each replicate PCR. The purified libraries were quantified using a Qubit 3.0 fluorometer, sized with a Bioanalyzer 2100, and then quantified again using the KAPA Library Quantification kit. Every immunoSEQ 96-well plate was sequenced on a dedicated single-read 150-cycle Illumina NextSeq 550 flow cell. Turning to the authors' computational methods: The immunoSEQ output contained only junctional sequences without quality scores, so filtering could not match that applied to full-length reads. Sequences were annotated with PyIR, a Python wrapper for IgBLAST v1.9, and V/J genes and CDR3 were assigned using IMGT germline references. Any read was removed if the V/J assignment was weak (E-value above 1e-6), the CDR3 was missing, or the read contained stop codons, out-of-frame junctions, or ambiguous translated residues. V3J clonotypes were defined as sequences sharing the same inferred V gene, J gene, and CDR3 amino acid sequence. Percentage overlap between repertoires was computed as shared unique clonotypes divided by the size of the smaller repertoire. Richness of each repertoire was evaluated using RTK rarefaction, the Chao1 estimator, and Recon v2.1 estimates of unobserved clonotypes. Generation probabilities for all TCRbeta clonotypes obtained by the gDNA method from four donors were computed using OLGA. TCRdb took this table from immuneACCESS and kept in-frame rearrangements with V and J called. Such tables lack part of the clones; where checked against another copy, unresolved V genes explain under half of the gap, and the rest is unexplained. V and J calls and clone size come straight from that table; D and trimming were deduced from the DNA. This sample holds 2 million to 3 million clones; over 85% were observed only once. The leading ten clones occupy approximately 0.35% of the sample.

Recombination linked TRBV10-3 to TRBJ2-2; possibly the D gene is TRBD1, per 6 matching bases. This receptor was identified in a young man in good health. Some clones in this sample may be carry-over from other donors' samples. Sequenced material: naive CD4+ T cells from PBMCs. The intended sense of this specimen's cell subset or site label: CD45RA+ positively selected. The CDR3 here reads CAISDAGVTNGELFF. DNA sequence: TGTGCCATCAGTGATGCAGGGGTGACAAACGGGGAGCTGTTTTTT.